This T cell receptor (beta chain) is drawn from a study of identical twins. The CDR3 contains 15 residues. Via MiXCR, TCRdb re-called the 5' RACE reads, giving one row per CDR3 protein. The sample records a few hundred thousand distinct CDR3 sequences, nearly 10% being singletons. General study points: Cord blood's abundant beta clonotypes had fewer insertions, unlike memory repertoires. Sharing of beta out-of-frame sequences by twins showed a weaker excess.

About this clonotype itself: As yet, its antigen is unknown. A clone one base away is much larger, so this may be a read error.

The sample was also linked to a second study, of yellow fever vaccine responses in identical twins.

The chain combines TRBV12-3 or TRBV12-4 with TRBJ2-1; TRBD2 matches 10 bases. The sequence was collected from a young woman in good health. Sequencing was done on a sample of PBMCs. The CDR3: CASGFGGLARDEQFF. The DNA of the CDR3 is TGTGCCAGCGGTTTCGGGGGACTAGCGAGGGATGAGCAGTTCTTC.